This T cell receptor (beta chain) was found in a study of OX40 agonist ivuxolimab in advanced cancers. About the research overall: Checkpoint inhibitors had been given previously to about 38% of patients. Two cutaneous melanoma patients and one hepatocellular carcinoma patient, three in all, had partial responses. Regarding the study as a whole: No antigen was identified for the clonally expanded peripheral T cells. At 0.1-3.0 mg/kg, partial responders had clonal expansion among the lowest observed.

Assay used: immunoSEQ multiplex PCR; TCRdb lists only in-frame clones, some missing. The data hold approximately 50,000 clones, with over 80% observed a single time. Trimming shortened V by 5 bases and J by 2 bases, and 3 bases separated the two germline ends. This CDR3 comprises 11 residues. CDR1 and CDR2 (germline): SEHNR, FQNEAQ (reference sequence). A remark on this clone: Its antigen is unidentified.

V gene TRBV7-9 combines with J gene TRBJ2-5; D unclear. This receptor was identified in an adult with an advanced solid tumor such as melanoma, head and neck, liver or kidney cancer. This specimen was CD4+ or CD8+ T cells sorted from blood, taken in a trial of the OX40 agonist ivuxolimab. The CDR3 loop reads CASSPQETQYF. CDR3 DNA: TGTGCCAGCAGCCCTCAAGAGACCCAGTACTTC.